Each of the 28 T cell receptor beta chains below was sequenced from the same sample in a study of molecular identifiers for immune sequencing clone quantification (dated by TCRdb to the late 2010s). The library was made by PCR. Sequencer: NextSeq 500. TCRdb trimmed the raw reads at Q25, called clones with MiXCR and kept productive beta chains. Rows are unified per CDR3 protein, each entry keeping the most common DNA and genes. The sample table contains more than 550,000 distinct CDR3 sequences; only one count was recorded for 25% of them. 0.75% to 0.8% of the sample rests with the top ten. Sequenced: naive CD8+ T cells from blood, with Jurkat cell RNA spiked in. Explained via the paper, the cell subset or site label denotes: FACS-sorted CD8+CD4-CCR7+CD45RA+ naive T cells. The source is a human donor in good health. Some libraries in this study had Jurkat cell RNA spiked in.

This clonotype has at least ten counts. The rearrangement links TRBV12-3 or TRBV12-4 to TRBJ1-2, with D unclear. The CDR3 covers 11 residues. The V gene lost 0 bases and the J gene lost 7 bases, with 3 bases spanning the gap. Here the CDR3 DNA reads TGTGCCAGCAGTTTAGCCGTTGGCTACACCTTC. It encodes CASSLAVGYTF.

The sample holds one count of this clonotype. This chain joins TRBV25-1 and TRBJ2-1; a weak D match, TRBD2 (6 bases). CDR3 length equals 15 residues. V was cut by 3 bases and J by 3 bases, with 12 bases left in between. The germline V gene encodes CDR1 MGHDK and CDR2 SYGVNS. Here the CDR3 reads CASSEPGRGYNEQFF. The CDR3 DNA sequence: TGTGCCAGCAGTGAGCCCGGGAGAGGCTACAATGAGCAGTTCTTC.

The rearrangement uses TRBV7-9 and TRBJ1-4; TRBD1 might be the D (5 bases). Germline values: CDR1 SEHNR, CDR2 FQNEAQ (reference sequence). V was cut by 1 base and J by 11 bases, with 8 bases left in between. CDR3 length: 12 amino acids. Here the CDR3 reads CASSLEDIKLFF. For the CDR3, the DNA is TGTGCCAGCAGCTTAGAGGACATCAAACTGTTTTTT.

This clonotype was observed many times. The CDR3 protein is CASSAGTLNTEAFF. CDR3 in DNA: TGCGCCAGCAGCGCAGGGACACTCAACACTGAAGCTTTCTTT. The rearrangement joins TRBV4-3 to TRBJ1-1; D may be TRBD1 (6 bases). CDR1 is LGHNA, CDR2 YSLEER, per germline. The germline V and J ends were trimmed by 5 bases and 2 bases, with 12 bases remaining between them. This CDR3 has 14 amino acids.

On this clonotype: A clone one base away is much larger, so this may be a read error. This rearrangement joins TRBV20-1 to TRBJ2-4; D is unclear. The germline CDR1 and CDR2 sequences are DFQATT and SNEGSKA (reference sequence). This CDR3 region has 14 residues. The V gene lost 5 bases and the J gene lost 2 bases, with 13 bases spanning the gap. The CDR3, as DNA: TGCAGTGCTGATAACTGGGTACCCAAAAACATTCAGTACTTC. This sequence encodes CSADNWVPKNIQYF.

Of note for this clonotype: The missing conserved phenylalanine or tryptophan at the end of this CDR3 makes a read error likely. The gene calls are TRBV7-9 and TRBJ1-5, with D perhaps matching TRBD1 (5 bases). With 1 base removed from V and 7 bases from J, the gap between germline ends came to 11 bases. From germline, CDR1 is SEHNR and CDR2 FQNEAQ (reference sequence). CDR3 length: 14 amino acids. The CDR3 loop reads CASSLGGAGQPQHS. The CDR3 coding sequence is TGTGCCAGCAGCTTAGGGGGCGCGGGGCAGCCCCAGCATTCT.

This clonotype appeared a few times. The V gene is TRBV6-1, the J gene TRBJ1-2, with TRBD1 matching over 8 bases. Germline assignment: CDR1 MNHNS and CDR2 SASEGT. With 8 bases clipped from V and 8 bases from J, the junction kept 13 bases outside the gene matches. The CDR3 consists of 14 residues. CDR3 protein: CASRNQGQGGGYTF. The CDR3 region has the DNA TGTGCCAGCCGCAACCAAGGACAGGGAGGCGGCTACACCTTC.

This clonotype has at least ten counts. The V gene is TRBV5-1, the J gene TRBJ1-1; tentatively, D is TRBD1 (5 bases). V lost 0 bases and J lost 7, with 13 bases in between. Germline V gene data show CDR1 as SGHRS and CDR2 as YFSETQ. CDR3 length equals 14 residues. Written as DNA, the CDR3 is TGCGCCAGCAGCTTGGTTGGCAGGGAGCTTGAAGCTTTCTTT. Amino acids: CASSLVGRELEAFF.

This clonotype was found many times. This sequence joins TRBV11-2 and TRBJ2-1; D uncertain. The CDR3 runs to 10 residues. From germline, CDR1 is SGHAT and CDR2 FQNNGV. The ends were cut back, 4 bases at V and 9 bases at J, with 4 bases in the middle. The CDR3 DNA is TGTGCCAGCAGCTCCGGTGAGCAGTTCTTC. This encodes CASSSGEQFF.

Regarding this clonotype: A single base separates this from a much larger clone, so it may be a read error. This chain joins TRBV6-2 or TRBV6-3 and TRBJ2-3; 14 bases match TRBD2. Germline V gene sequence: CDR1 MNHEY, CDR2 SVGEGT. CDR3 length: 17 residues. This CDR3 is CASRRGLAGGLADTRYF. CDR3 coding DNA: TGTGCCAGCAGGAGAGGACTAGCGGGAGGCCTAGCGGATACGCGGTATTTT.

Turning to this clonotype: A much more abundant neighbour one base away suggests this may be a read error. V is TRBV6-5 and J is TRBJ1-5, with D perhaps TRBD1 (5 bases). The CDR3 is 14 amino acids. Looked up from germline, CDR1 is MNHEY and CDR2 is SVGAGI. Deletions cut 5 bases from V and 9 bases from J, with 17 bases between. The DNA of the CDR3 is TGTGCCAGCAGTCCCCGGGGGACCCATCGGCCCCAGCATTTT. This gives the protein CASSPRGTHRPQHF.

In this sample, this clonotype turned up a few times. The J gene is TRBJ2-3, the V gene TRBV10-3; 10 bases are shared with TRBD1. J lost 3 bases, V lost 6 bases, and 3 bases had no gene match. This CDR3 contains 14 residues. CDR1 and CDR2 (germline): ENHRY, SYGVKD. CDR3 DNA sequence: TGTGCCATCAGAGGGACAGGGGTGACAGATACGCAGTATTTT. This codes for CAIRGTGVTDTQYF.

This clonotype was detected many times. The rearrangement uses TRBV5-6 and TRBJ2-7; D gene uncertain. Germline V CDR1 and CDR2: SGHDT, YYEEEE. With 0 bases removed from V and 2 bases from J, the gap between germline ends came to 9 bases. This CDR3 has 14 residues. The CDR3 nucleotides read TGTGCCAGCAGCTTGGGGGCGGTGACCTACGAGCAGTACTTC. It specifies CASSLGAVTYEQYF.

V is TRBV24-1 and J is TRBJ2-3, with TRBD2 matching over 8 bases. This CDR3 has 14 residues. V dropped 10 bases and J dropped 5; count of bases not matched to a gene: 10. CDR1 is KGHDR, CDR2 SFDVKD, per germline. The CDR3 is CATSVREVEDTQYF. The CDR3 nucleotides read TGTGCCACTTCCGTGCGGGAGGTCGAAGATACGCAGTATTTT.

In this sample, this clonotype turned up many times. This chain connects TRBV5-6 to TRBJ2-5, with D possibly being TRBD2 (5 bases). Germline values: CDR1 SGHDT, CDR2 YYEEEE. The CDR3 runs to 15 residues. The V end was cut by 0 bases, the J end by 4 bases, with 13 bases between. CDR3 sequence: CASSLAASLRETQYF. Written as DNA, the CDR3 is TGTGCCAGCAGCTTGGCGGCTAGCCTCCGAGAGACCCAGTACTTC.

V and J are TRBV18 and TRBJ2-3, with a tentative D call TRBD1 (6 bases). Germline lookup yields CDR1 KGHSH and CDR2 LQKENI. This CDR3 is 16 amino acids long. The V gene lost 3 bases and the J gene lost 0 bases, with 13 bases spanning the gap. The CDR3 DNA reads TGTGCCAGCTCACCGGGCTGGACAGAGAGCACAGATACGCAGTATTTT. Amino acid sequence: CASSPGWTESTDTQYF.

At least ten counts were recorded for this clonotype. The chain is built from TRBV7-2 and TRBJ1-1; no firm D call. The length of the CDR3 is 13 residues. The V gene's germline CDR1 is SGHTA and CDR2 FQGNSA. The V gene lost 0 bases and the J gene lost 4 bases, with 6 bases spanning the gap. The CDR3 bases are TGTGCCAGCAGCTTAGCTGGTTTCACTGAAGCTTTCTTT. This sequence encodes CASSLAGFTEAFF.

This clonotype was seen repeatedly, ten times or more. The rearrangement links TRBV27 to TRBJ2-4; D unclear. The V end was cut by 2 bases, the J end by 1 base, with 12 bases between. Germline values: CDR1 MNHEY, CDR2 SMNVEV (reference sequence). The CDR3 length is 16 residues. CDR3 in amino acids: CASSLDSERAKNIQYF. The CDR3, as DNA: TGTGCCAGCAGTTTAGATTCCGAAAGGGCCAAAAACATTCAGTACTTC.

This clonotype was counted ten times or more. This chain uses TRBV15 with TRBJ2-1; no definite D call. In germline, CDR1 is LNHNV, CDR2 YYDKDF (reference sequence). Trimming removed 7 bases from V and 4 bases from J, with 5 bases in between. The CDR3 totals 11 residues. The CDR3 reads CATNAYNEQFF. DNA of the CDR3: TGTGCCACCAACGCGTACAATGAGCAGTTCTTC.

This chain uses TRBV20-1 with TRBJ2-2, with 8 nucleotides matching TRBD2. The germline V gene has CDR1 DFQATT and CDR2 SNEGSKA (reference sequence). Losses at the gene ends were 1 base for V and 6 bases for J; bases not matched to a gene: 1. This CDR3 region has 13 residues. The CDR3 DNA sequence: TGCAGTGCTAGAGGCGGGAGGTCCGGGGAGCTGTTTTTT. This gives the protein CSARGGRSGELFF.

CDR3 bases: TGTGCCAGCAGTTACTATCGCGACAGGGGTGACACTGAAGCTTTCTTT. It codes for CASSYYRDRGDTEAFF. The rearrangement links TRBV6-2 or TRBV6-3 to TRBJ1-1, with 8 bases aligning to TRBD1. With 1 base clipped from V and 3 bases from J, the junction kept 7 bases outside the gene matches. This CDR3 region has 16 residues. The germline gives CDR1 MNHEY, CDR2 SVGEGT.

Remarks on this clonotype: This sequence may be a read error, since a much larger clone differs from it by one base. The genes are TRBV7-9 and TRBJ1-4; 7 positions match TRBD1. The CDR3 covers 15 residues. Per germline, CDR1 SEHNR and CDR2 FQNEAQ (reference sequence). The CDR3 loop reads CARSVQGTHFEKLFF. The CDR3 region has the DNA TGTGCCCGCAGCGTACAGGGGACGCATTTTGAAAAACTGTTTTTT. Together with reference TRBV7-9 and TRBJ1-4, the CDR3 gives the full variable domain: DTGVSQNPRHKITKRGQNVTFRCDPISEHNRLYWYRQTLGQGPEFLTYFQNEAQLEKSRLLSDRFSAERPKGSFSTLEIQRTEQGDSAMYLCARSVQGTHFEKLFFGSGTQLSVL.

This clonotype was picked up many times. The chain links TRBV7-9 to TRBJ2-7, with a tentative D call TRBD2 (6 bases). The CDR3 runs to 14 residues. Trimming took 4 bases from V and 4 from J, leaving 14 bases between them. Germline CDR1 and CDR2: SEHNR and FQNEAQ (reference sequence). The CDR3 DNA reads TGTGCCAGCAGCTCTGGAGTCGGGGGATACGAGCAGTACTTC. Protein product: CASSSGVGGYEQYF. The full variable domain, with the rest looked up from reference TRBV7-9 and TRBJ2-7, is DTGVSQNPRHKITKRGQNVTFRCDPISEHNRLYWYRQTLGQGPEFLTYFQNEAQLEKSRLLSDRFSAERPKGSFSTLEIQRTEQGDSAMYLCASSSGVGGYEQYFGPGTRLTVT.

This clonotype was seen more than once but under ten times. In nucleotides, the CDR3 is TGTGCCAGCAGTTACAGCAGTATATACAATGAGCAGTTCTTC. It specifies CASSYSSIYNEQFF. This rearrangement joins TRBV6-6 to TRBJ2-1; D is uncertain. The CDR3 has 14 residues. The V end lost 2 bases, the J end lost 4 bases, and 9 bases lay between the germline ends. Germline CDR1 MNHNY, CDR2 SVGAGI (reference sequence).

The rearrangement links TRBV4-1 to TRBJ2-5; 7 nucleotides agree with TRBD1. The germline gives CDR1 MGHRA, CDR2 YSYEKL. The J segment lost 2 bases and the V segment lost 0 bases, leaving 6 bases of the junction unmatched. The CDR3 loop spans 16 amino acids. DNA of the CDR3: TGCGCCAGCAGCCAAGACCACAGGGGCCTACAAGAGACCCAGTACTTC. Protein sequence: CASSQDHRGLQETQYF.

The rearrangement uses TRBV7-9 and TRBJ2-7, with D unclear. CDR1 is SEHNR, CDR2 FQNEAQ, per germline (reference sequence). V dropped 2 bases and J dropped 0 bases, with 14 bases sitting between them. The CDR3 totals 16 residues. CDR3 sequence reads: CASSLSGGRFSYEQYF. CDR3 coding DNA: TGTGCCAGCAGCTTATCGGGCGGCCGCTTCTCCTACGAGCAGTACTTC.

J is TRBJ2-3 and V is TRBV2, with 7 bases matching TRBD2. CDR3 length: 17 residues. V shed 0 bases and J 4 bases; nucleotides not matched to a gene: 10. In germline, CDR1 is SNHLY, CDR2 FYNNEI. In DNA form, the CDR3 reads TGTGCCAGCAGTGAAGCGCTGACTAGCCCCCGGGCAGATACGCAGTATTTT. This codes for CASSEALTSPRADTQYF.

About this clonotype: The junction differs from germline at one of its ends, possibly a read error. The chain joins TRBV19 to TRBJ2-1; D might be TRBD2 (6 bases). This CDR3 has 14 residues. Germline V gene sequence: CDR1 LNHDA, CDR2 SQIVND (reference sequence). The CDR3 loop is CASSIRGIYNAQFF. The CDR3 DNA is TGTGCCAGTAGTATACGCGGGATCTACAATGCGCAGTTCTTC.